Following are 18 T cell receptor beta chains from one sample sequenced in a study of identifying expanded T cells in peripheral blood. Clones were sequenced by immunoSEQ multiplex PCR, and TCRdb holds only the in-frame ones, with some missing. The data hold 80,000 to 95,000 clones, with about 87% observed a single time. The sample taken for sequencing was blood. The origin of the receptors is a person aged 18 to 69 in good health.

About this clone: At one end, the junction sequence differs from germline, possibly due to a read error. Other DNA sequences in this specimen translate into the identical CDR3. The gene calls are TRBV28 and TRBJ2-7, with no clear D. The CDR3 spans 12 residues. Looked up from germline, CDR1 is MDHEN and CDR2 is SYDVKM. CDR3 protein: CASSLDSYEQYF. The CDR3 coding sequence is TGTGCCAGCAGTTTAGACTCCTACGAGCAGTATTTC.

V is TRBV4-3 and J is TRBJ2-1; D gene unclear. The CDR3 loop spans 13 amino acids. V lost 0 bases and J 6 bases, leaving 6 bases between the germline ends. Germline CDR1 reads LGHNA; CDR2 reads YSLEER. CDR3 in amino acids: CASSQDRANEQFF. The CDR3 nucleotides read TGCGCCAGCAGCCAAGATAGGGCCAATGAGCAGTTCTTC.

This clone is a singleton in its sample. As DNA, the CDR3 is TGTGCCACCAGCAGAGCGTATAGGGAAGGAGAGACCCAGTACTTC. Translation gives CATSRAYREGETQYF. V usage is TRBV15 and J usage is TRBJ2-5; D uncertain. Trimming took 1 base from V and 4 from J, leaving 13 bases between them. CDR3 length: 15 residues. CDR1 is LNHNV, CDR2 YYDKDF, per germline (reference sequence).

This rearrangement joins TRBV6-5 to TRBJ1-6, with TRBD1 identical over 9 bases. The V segment lost 6 bases and the J segment 7 bases; nucleotides outside the gene matches: 4. Germline V CDR1 and CDR2: MNHEY, SVGAGI. This CDR3 comprises 14 residues. CDR3 loop: CASRGTGNNSPLHF. In DNA form, the CDR3 reads TGTGCCAGCAGAGGGACAGGGAACAATTCACCCCTCCACTTT.

This clone was detected only once. The chain carries TRBV30 and TRBJ1-1; D uncertain. Trimming left V 5 bases short and J 1 base short, with 8 bases between. The CDR3 spans 12 residues. The V gene's germline CDR1 is GTSNPN and CDR2 SVGIG (reference sequence). CDR3 region: CAWSRTNTEAFF. Written as DNA, the CDR3 is TGTGCCTGGTCACGGACGAACACTGAAGCTTTCTTT.

The V and J genes are TRBV7-2 and TRBJ2-5, with D hard to call. V lost 6 bases, J lost 3 bases, and 5 bases lay in between. There are 11 residues in the CDR3. The germline gives CDR1 SGHTA, CDR2 FQGNSA. CDR3 nucleotide sequence: TGTGCCAGCAGATCGGAAGAGACCCAGTACTTC. Encoded protein: CASRSEETQYF. Complete variable domain (other parts from reference TRBV7-2 and TRBJ2-5): GAGVSQSPSNKVTEKGKDVELRCDPISGHTALYWYRQSLGQGLEFLIYFQGNSAPDKSGLPSDRFSAERTGGSVSTLTIQRTQQEDSAVYLCASRSEETQYFGPGTRLLVL.

V and J are TRBV7-9 and TRBJ2-5, with a tentative D call TRBD2 (5 bases). CDR1 is SEHNR and CDR2 is FQNEAQ in the germline V gene (reference sequence). V gave up 6 bases and J gave up 2 bases, with 25 bases separating them. CDR3 length: 18 amino acids. CDR3 DNA sequence: TGTGCCAGCAGGGATATGTGGAGGTCTTATAACTCACAAGAGACCCAGTACTTC. Amino acid sequence: CASRDMWRSYNSQETQYF. Filled out from reference TRBV7-9 and TRBJ2-5, the complete variable domain reads DTGVSQNPRHKITKRGQNVTFRCDPISEHNRLYWYRQTLGQGPEFLTYFQNEAQLEKSRLLSDRFSAERPKGSFSTLEIQRTEQGDSAMYLCASRDMWRSYNSQETQYFGPGTRLLVL.

This rearrangement joins TRBV19 to TRBJ1-5, with a possible D match to TRBD1 (6 bases). CDR3 length: 13 amino acids. Per germline, CDR1 LNHDA and CDR2 SQIVND (reference sequence). Trimming cost V 6 bases and J 7 bases, with 13 bases left between them. For the CDR3, the DNA is TGTGCCAGTAGCCTTTACAGGGACCAGCCCCAGCATTTT. Amino acid sequence: CASSLYRDQPQHF.

This clone was recorded once. This chain uses TRBV5-4 with TRBJ1-6; D not certain. Germline CDR1 is SGHNT and CDR2 is YYREEE (reference sequence). Trimming cost V 4 bases and J 0 bases, with 8 bases left between them. There are 15 residues in the CDR3. The CDR3: CASSVQSSYNSPLHF. CDR3 DNA: TGTGCCAGCAGCGTCCAGAGCTCCTATAATTCACCCCTCCACTTT.

The chain employs TRBV6-5 and TRBJ2-5; 8 bases align to TRBD1. J lost 4 bases, V lost 4 bases, and 5 bases had no gene match. Germline CDR1 and CDR2: MNHEY and SVGAGI. The CDR3 extends over 14 amino acids. Written as DNA, the CDR3 is TGTGCCAGCAGTTTTCAGGGGGCTGGAGAGACCCAGTACTTC. Translating gives CASSFQGAGETQYF.

V usage is TRBV6-1 and J usage is TRBJ1-5, with 8 bases matching TRBD1. The CDR3 is 15 residues long. Per the germline V gene, CDR1 is MNHNS and CDR2 is SASEGT. Trimming took 8 bases from V and 6 from J; bases not matched to a gene: 12. The CDR3 spells CASGQIGQGTQPQHF. The CDR3 bases are TGTGCCAGCGGGCAAATTGGACAGGGAACTCAGCCCCAGCATTTT.

V is TRBV5-4 and J is TRBJ2-1, with D perhaps being TRBD1 or TRBD2 (6 bases each). Looked up from germline, CDR1 is SGHNT and CDR2 is YYREEE (reference sequence). V was trimmed by 0 bases and J by 5 bases, leaving 12 bases between them. The CDR3 extends over 15 amino acids. The CDR3 DNA sequence: TGTGCCAGCAGCTTGGTCGAAAGGGGGGACAATGAGCAGTTCTTC. Its translation is CASSLVERGDNEQFF.

The V and J genes are TRBV7-9 and TRBJ2-1; D may correspond to TRBD1 or TRBD2 (5 bases each). The CDR3 contains 15 residues. V shed 5 bases and J shed 3 bases, with 14 bases lying between them. Germline V gene lookup returns CDR1 SEHNR and CDR2 FQNEAQ (reference sequence). CDR3 sequence: CASSPRSGSYNEQFF. In nucleotides, the CDR3 is TGTGCCAGCAGCCCCCGGTCAGGGAGCTACAATGAGCAGTTCTTC.

The J gene is TRBJ2-2, the V gene TRBV28, with 15 bases aligning to TRBD2. Unmatched junction bases numbered 4, after V lost 4 bases and J lost 7 bases. The germline gives CDR1 MDHEN, CDR2 SYDVKM. The CDR3 consists of 16 residues. This CDR3 reads CASSSGLAGGGGELFF. The CDR3 nucleotides read TGTGCCAGCAGTTCGGGACTAGCGGGAGGCGGCGGGGAGCTGTTTTTT.

The gene calls are TRBV21-1 and TRBJ2-7; the tabulated D call, TRBD2, remains unverified against the DNA. TRBV21-1 is labeled a pseudogene. The CDR3 runs to 15 residues. The CDR3 sequence: CASSKATSTSYEQYF. The CDR3 nucleotides read TGTGCCAGCAGCAAAGCGACTAGCACCTCGTACGAGCAGTACTTC.

This clone was seen a handful of times. V is TRBV5-1 and J is TRBJ2-7; D may be TRBD1 (6 bases). V lost 0 bases, J lost 2 bases, and 6 bases lay in between. Germline-derived CDR1 and CDR2 are SGHRS and YFSETQ. The CDR3 is 13 amino acids. The CDR3 here is CASSLDRAYEQYF. The CDR3 DNA sequence: TGCGCCAGCAGCTTGGACAGGGCCTACGAGCAGTACTTC.

This chain connects TRBV7-6 to TRBJ2-1, with TRBD1 matching over 9 bases. The V and J ends lost 3 bases and 6 bases, in that order; junction bases with no gene match: 12. Germline-derived CDR1 and CDR2 are SGHVS and FNYEAQ. The CDR3 has 17 residues. CDR3 in DNA: TGTGCCAGCAGCTTTAGACAGGGGGGAGCCCCTTTCAATGAGCAGTTCTTC. It yields the protein CASSFRQGGAPFNEQFF.

This chain connects TRBV13 to TRBJ2-2, with a weak D call TRBD2 (6 bases). Trimming left V 2 bases short and J 7 bases short, with 20 bases between. CDR1 is PRHDT and CDR2 is FYEKMQ in the germline V gene (reference sequence). CDR3 size: 17 residues. The CDR3 nucleotides are TGTGCCAGCAGCTTAAACCCCTCGCGGGATGGAATCGGGGAGCTGTTTTTT. It is translated as CASSLNPSRDGIGELFF.